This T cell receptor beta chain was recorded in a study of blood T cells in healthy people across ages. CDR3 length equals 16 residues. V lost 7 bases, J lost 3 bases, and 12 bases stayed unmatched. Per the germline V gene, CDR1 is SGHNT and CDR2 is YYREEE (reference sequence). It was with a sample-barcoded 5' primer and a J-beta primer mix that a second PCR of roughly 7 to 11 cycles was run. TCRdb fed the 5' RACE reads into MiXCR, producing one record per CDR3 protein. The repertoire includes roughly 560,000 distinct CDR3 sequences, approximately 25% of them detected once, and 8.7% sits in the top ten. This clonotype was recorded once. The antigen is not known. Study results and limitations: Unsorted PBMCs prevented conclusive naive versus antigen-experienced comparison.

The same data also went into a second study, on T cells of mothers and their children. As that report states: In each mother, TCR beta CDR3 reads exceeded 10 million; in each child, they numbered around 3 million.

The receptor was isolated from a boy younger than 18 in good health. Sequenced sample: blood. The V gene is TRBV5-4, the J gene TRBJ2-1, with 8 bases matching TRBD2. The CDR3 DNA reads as TGTGCCAGCGCTCCCTTGGGCGGGGGGAACTACAATGAGCAGTTCTTC. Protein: CASAPLGGGNYNEQFF.